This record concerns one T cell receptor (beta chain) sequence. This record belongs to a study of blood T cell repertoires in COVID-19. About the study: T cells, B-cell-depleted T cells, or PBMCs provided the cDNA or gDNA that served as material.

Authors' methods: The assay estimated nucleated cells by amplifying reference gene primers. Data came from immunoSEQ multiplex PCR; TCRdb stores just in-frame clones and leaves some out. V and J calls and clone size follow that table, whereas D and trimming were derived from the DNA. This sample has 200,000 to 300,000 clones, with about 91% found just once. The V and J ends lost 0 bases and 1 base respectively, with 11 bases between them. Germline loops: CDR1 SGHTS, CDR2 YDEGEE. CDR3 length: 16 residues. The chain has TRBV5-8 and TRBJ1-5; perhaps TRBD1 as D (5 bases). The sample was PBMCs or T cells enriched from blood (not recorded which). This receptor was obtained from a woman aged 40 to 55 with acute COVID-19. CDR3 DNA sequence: TGTGCCAGCAGCTTGGGGGGGGGAACCAGCAATCAGCCCCAGCATTTT. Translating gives CASSLGGGTSNQPQHF.